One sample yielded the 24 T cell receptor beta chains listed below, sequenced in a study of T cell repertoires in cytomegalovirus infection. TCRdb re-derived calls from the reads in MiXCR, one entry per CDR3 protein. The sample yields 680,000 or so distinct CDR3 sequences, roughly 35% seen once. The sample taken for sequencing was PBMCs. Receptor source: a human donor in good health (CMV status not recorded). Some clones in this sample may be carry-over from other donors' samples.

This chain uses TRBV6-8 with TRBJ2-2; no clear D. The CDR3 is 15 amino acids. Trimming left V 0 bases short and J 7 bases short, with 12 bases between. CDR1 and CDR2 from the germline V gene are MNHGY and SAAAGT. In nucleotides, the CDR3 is TGTGCCAGCAGTTACTCGAGTGGATATTTCGGGGAGCTGTTTTTT. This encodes CASSYSSGYFGELFF.

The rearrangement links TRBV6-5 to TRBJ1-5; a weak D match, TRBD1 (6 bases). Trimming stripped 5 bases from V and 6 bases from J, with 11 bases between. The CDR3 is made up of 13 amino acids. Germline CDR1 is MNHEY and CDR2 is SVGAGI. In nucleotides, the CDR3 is TGTGCCAGCAGTGAAGGGGGGGTTCAGCCCCAGCATTTT. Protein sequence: CASSEGGVQPQHF.

This CDR3 reads CSVVGLNEKLFF. CDR3 bases: TGCAGCGTTGTGGGCCTCAATGAAAAACTGTTTTTT. The gene calls are TRBV29-1 and TRBJ1-4; no clear D gene. The CDR3 is 12 residues long. Germline lookup yields CDR1 SQVTM and CDR2 ANQGSEA. V lost 4 bases and J lost 5, with 8 bases in between.

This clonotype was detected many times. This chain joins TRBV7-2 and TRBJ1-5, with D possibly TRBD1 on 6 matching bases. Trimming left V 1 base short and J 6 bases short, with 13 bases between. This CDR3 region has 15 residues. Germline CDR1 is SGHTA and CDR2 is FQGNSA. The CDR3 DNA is TGTGCCAGCAGCTTAGAGGGCAGGGGAGGTCAGCCCCAGCATTTT. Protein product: CASSLEGRGGQPQHF.

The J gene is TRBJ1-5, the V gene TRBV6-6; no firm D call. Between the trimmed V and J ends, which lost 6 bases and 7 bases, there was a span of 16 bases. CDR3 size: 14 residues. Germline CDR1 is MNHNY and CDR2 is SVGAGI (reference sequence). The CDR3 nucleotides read TGTGCCAGCAGATCGCGTGGGGTAAACCAGCCCCAGCATTTT. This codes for CASRSRGVNQPQHF.

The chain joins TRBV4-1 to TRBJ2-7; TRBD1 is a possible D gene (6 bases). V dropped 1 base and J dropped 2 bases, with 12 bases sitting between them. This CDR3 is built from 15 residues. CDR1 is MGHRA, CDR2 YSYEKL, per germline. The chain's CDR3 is CASSQVSRDTYEQYF. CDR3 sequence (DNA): TGCGCCAGCAGCCAAGTGTCCAGGGACACCTACGAGCAGTACTTC.

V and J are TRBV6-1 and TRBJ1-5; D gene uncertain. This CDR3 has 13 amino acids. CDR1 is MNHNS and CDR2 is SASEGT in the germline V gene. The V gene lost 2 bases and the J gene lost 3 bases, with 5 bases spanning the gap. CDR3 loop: CASSEWNNQPQHF. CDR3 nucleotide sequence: TGTGCCAGCAGTGAATGGAACAATCAGCCCCAGCATTTT.

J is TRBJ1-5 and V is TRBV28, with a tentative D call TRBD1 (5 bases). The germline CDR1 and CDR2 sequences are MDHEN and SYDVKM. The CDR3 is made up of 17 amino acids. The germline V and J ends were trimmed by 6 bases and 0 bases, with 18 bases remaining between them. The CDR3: CASSATGGILSNQPQHF. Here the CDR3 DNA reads TGTGCCAGCAGCGCTACCGGGGGGATTCTTAGCAATCAGCCCCAGCATTTT. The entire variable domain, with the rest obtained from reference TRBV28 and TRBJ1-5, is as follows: DVKVTQSSRYLVKRTGEKVFLECVQDMDHENMFWYRQDPGLGLRLIYFSYDVKMKEKGDIPEGYSVSREKKERFSLILESASTNQTSMYLCASSATGGILSNQPQHFGDGTRLSIL.

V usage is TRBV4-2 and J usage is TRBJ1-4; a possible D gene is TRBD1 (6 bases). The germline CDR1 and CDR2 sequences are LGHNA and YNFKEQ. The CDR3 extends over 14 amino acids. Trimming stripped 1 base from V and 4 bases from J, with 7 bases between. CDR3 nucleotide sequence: TGTGCCAGCAGCCAAGCAGGGGATAATGAAAAACTGTTTTTT. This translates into CASSQAGDNEKLFF.

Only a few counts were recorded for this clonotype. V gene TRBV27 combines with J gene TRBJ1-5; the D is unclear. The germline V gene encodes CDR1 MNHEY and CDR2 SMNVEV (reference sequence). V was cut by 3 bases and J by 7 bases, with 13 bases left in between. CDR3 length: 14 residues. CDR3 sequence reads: CASSFGEGGQPQHF. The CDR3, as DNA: TGTGCCAGCAGTTTCGGGGAAGGAGGGCAGCCCCAGCATTTT.

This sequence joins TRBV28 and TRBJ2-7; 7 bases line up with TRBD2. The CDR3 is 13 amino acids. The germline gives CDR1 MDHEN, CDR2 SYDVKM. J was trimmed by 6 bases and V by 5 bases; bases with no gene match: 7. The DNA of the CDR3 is TGTGCCAGCAGTGAGGGGACTACCCGCGAGCAGTACTTC. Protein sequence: CASSEGTTREQYF.

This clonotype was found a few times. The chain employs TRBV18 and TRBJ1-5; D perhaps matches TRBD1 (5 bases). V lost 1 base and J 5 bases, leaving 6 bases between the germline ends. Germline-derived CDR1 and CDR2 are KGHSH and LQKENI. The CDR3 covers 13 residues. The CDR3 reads CASSPLGDQPQHF. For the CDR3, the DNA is TGTGCCAGCTCACCACTAGGGGATCAGCCCCAGCATTTT.

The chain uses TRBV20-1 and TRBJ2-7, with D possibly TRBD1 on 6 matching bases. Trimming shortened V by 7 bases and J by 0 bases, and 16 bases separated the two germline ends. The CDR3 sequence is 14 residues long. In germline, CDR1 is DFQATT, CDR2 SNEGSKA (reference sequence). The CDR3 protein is CSDGGRGPSYEQYF. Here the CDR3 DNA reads TGCAGTGACGGAGGCAGGGGTCCCTCCTACGAGCAGTACTTC.

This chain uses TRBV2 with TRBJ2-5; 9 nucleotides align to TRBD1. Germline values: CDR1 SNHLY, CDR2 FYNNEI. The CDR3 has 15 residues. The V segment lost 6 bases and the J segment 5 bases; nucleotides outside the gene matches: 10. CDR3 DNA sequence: TGTGCCAGCAGCGCTTTACAGGGGGCGCGGGAGACCCAGTACTTC. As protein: CASSALQGARETQYF.

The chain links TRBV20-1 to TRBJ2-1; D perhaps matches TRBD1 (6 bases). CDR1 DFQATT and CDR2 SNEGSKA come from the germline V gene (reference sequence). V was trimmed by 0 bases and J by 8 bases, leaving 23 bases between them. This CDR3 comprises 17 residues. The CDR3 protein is CSAREAPDRITFDEQFF. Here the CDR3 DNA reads TGCAGTGCTAGAGAGGCCCCGGACAGAATCACCTTCGATGAGCAGTTCTTC.

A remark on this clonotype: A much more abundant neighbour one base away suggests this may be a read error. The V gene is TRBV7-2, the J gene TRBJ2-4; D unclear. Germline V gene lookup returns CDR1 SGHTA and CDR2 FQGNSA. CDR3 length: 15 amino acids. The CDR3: CASSLEGRRRNMQYF. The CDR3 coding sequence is TGTGCCAGCAGCTTAGAAGGCAGGAGAAGAAACATGCAGTACTTC.

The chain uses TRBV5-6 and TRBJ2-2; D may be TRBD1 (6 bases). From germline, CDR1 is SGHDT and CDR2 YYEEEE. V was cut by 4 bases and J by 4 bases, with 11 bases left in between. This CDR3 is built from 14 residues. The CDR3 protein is CASSQWTATGELFF. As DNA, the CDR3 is TGTGCCAGCAGCCAATGGACAGCCACCGGGGAGCTGTTTTTT.

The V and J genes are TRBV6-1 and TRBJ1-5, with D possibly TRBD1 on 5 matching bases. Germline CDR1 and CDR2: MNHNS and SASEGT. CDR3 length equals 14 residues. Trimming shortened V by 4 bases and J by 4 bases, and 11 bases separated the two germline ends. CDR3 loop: CASSGGARNQPQHF. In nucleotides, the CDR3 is TGTGCCAGCAGTGGAGGGGCCAGGAATCAGCCCCAGCATTTT.

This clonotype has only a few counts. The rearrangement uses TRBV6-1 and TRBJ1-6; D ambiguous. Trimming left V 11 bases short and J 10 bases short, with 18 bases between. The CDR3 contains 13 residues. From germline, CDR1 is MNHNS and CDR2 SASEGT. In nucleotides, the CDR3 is TGTGCCCGTCCCGGGCAGTTTAAGTCACCCCTCCACTTT. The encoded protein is CARPGQFKSPLHF.

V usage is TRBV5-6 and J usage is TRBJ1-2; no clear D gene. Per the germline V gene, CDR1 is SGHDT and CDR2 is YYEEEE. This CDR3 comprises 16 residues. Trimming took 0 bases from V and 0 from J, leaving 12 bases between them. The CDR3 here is CASSLERTLPNYGYTF. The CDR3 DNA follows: TGTGCCAGCAGCTTGGAGAGGACGCTGCCTAACTATGGCTACACCTTC.

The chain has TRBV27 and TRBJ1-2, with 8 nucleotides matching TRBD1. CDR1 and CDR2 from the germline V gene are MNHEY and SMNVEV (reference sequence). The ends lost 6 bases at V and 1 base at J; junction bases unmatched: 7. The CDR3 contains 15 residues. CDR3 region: CASRTTGADNYGYTF. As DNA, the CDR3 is TGTGCCAGCAGGACGACAGGGGCGGATAACTATGGCTACACCTTC.

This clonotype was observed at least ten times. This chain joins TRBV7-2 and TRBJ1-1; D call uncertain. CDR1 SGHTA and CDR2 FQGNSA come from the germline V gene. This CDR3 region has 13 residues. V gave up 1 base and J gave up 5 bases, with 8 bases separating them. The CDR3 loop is CASSLVRVTEAFF. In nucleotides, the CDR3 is TGTGCCAGCAGCTTAGTAAGGGTTACTGAAGCTTTCTTT.

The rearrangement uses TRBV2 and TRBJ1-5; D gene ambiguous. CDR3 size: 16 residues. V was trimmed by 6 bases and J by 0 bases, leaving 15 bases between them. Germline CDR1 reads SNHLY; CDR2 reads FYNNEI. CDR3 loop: CASRLGADYSNQPQHF. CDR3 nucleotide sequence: TGTGCCAGCAGATTGGGAGCGGATTATAGCAATCAGCCCCAGCATTTT.

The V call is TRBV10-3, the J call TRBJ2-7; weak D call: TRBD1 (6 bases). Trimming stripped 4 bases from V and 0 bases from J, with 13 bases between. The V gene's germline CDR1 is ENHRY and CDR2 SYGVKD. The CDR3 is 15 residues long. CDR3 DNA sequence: TGTGCCATCAGTGTAGTGGGGGCCATCTCCTACGAGCAGTACTTC. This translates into CAISVVGAISYEQYF.